This TCR beta chain was found in a study of cytomegalovirus exposure and HLA in healthy donors. In the study overall: Assignment to the Caucasian-associated ancestry cluster applied to 75% to 85% of the approximately 420 genotyped donors. Study-wide results and limits: TCR beta sequences numbering 16,951 were associated with HLA alleles at 0.05 false discovery rate in a later analysis. Common viral pathogens were later found to be apparently linked to several of the most significant clusters. Earlier analysis yielded a pattern in which most TCR beta V segments were productive about 90% or about 30% of the time.

13 Jbeta primers and 60 Vbeta primers were used for the PCR. Repertoires were generated with immunoSEQ multiplex PCR, while TCRdb's copy carries only in-frame clones and drops some. The sample holds 84,000 or so clones, 79% seen once. This clone was picked up one time. The antigen is undetermined. The CDR3 has 12 amino acids. V was clipped by 10 bases and J by 2 bases, with 11 bases between them. CDR1 is MNHNY and CDR2 is SVGAGI in the germline V gene (reference sequence). This sequence was found in a young man in good health and CMV-seronegative. Sequencing was carried out using PBMCs. This sequence joins TRBV6-6 and TRBJ1-1; possibly TRBD1 for D (6 bases). The CDR3 DNA follows: TGTGCCACCTTGGACAGAAACACTGAAGCTTTCTTT. This encodes CATLDRNTEAFF.